This T cell receptor beta chain comes out of a study of T-cell memory formation after mild COVID-19. In the study overall: The study found TCR clusters largely donor specific. Study-level points and caveats: Day 15 to 85 contractors were CD4/CD8 balanced; later expanders leaned CD4+. CD4+ contracting clones were found mainly in CM and EM, and CD8+ ones in EMRA.

Germline V gene sequence: CDR1 ENHRY, CDR2 SYGVKD. V dropped 6 bases and J dropped 5 bases, with 14 bases sitting between them. The CDR3 sequence is 13 residues long. This clonotype has more than one count but fewer than ten. Its antigen is not known. TCRdb re-called the 5' RACE reads through MiXCR, storing one row per CDR3 protein. Of some 300,000 distinct CDR3 sequences listed, under 25% are singletons. Sequencing was done on a sample of PBMCs or a T cell subset sorted from them (not recorded which). The sequence derives from a man between 18 and 29 years old who had mild COVID-19 (a few samples of this study predate the infection). Cell type and time point are not known. The rearrangement links TRBV10-3 to TRBJ2-7; a weak D match, TRBD1 (5 bases). The CDR3 loop reads CAIRYGAGHEQYV. CDR3 DNA: TGTGCCATCAGGTATGGGGCAGGGCACGAGCAGTACGTC.